Following are 15 T cell receptor beta chains from one sample sequenced in a study of Ad26.COV2.S vaccination and SARS-CoV-2 variants. This table comes from immunoSEQ multiplex PCR, and its TCRdb copy is limited to in-frame clones, with some not included. This sample has around 250,000 clones, with around 88% found just once. The treatment is: 15 to 20 received Ad26.COV2.S at low or high dose, single or two shots; 5 received placebo; per-sample allocation not given. The samples were gathered on day 63 after the first injection of vaccine or placebo. The sample here was peripheral blood, taken in a trial of Ad26.COV2.S vaccine versus placebo. The receptors derive from a person aged 18 to 59 who received the Ad26.COV2.S COVID-19 vaccine or a placebo.

V usage is TRBV18 and J usage is TRBJ2-1; tentatively, D is TRBD2 (8 bases). Germline CDR1 is KGHSH and CDR2 is LQKENI. The V end lost 2 bases, the J end lost 4 bases, and 18 bases lay between the germline ends. The CDR3 has 17 amino acids. DNA of the CDR3: TGTGCCAGCTCACCATCCTTAAGCGGGGGACAGTACAATGAGCAGTTCTTC. Encoded protein: CASSPSLSGGQYNEQFF.

V usage is TRBV27 and J usage is TRBJ2-2; the D is unclear. Germline loops: CDR1 MNHEY, CDR2 SMNVEV (reference sequence). Trimming stripped 5 bases from V and 5 bases from J, with 15 bases between. The CDR3 has 15 residues. The CDR3 loop is CASSPPRKQTGELFF. CDR3 DNA sequence: TGTGCCAGCAGTCCCCCTCGTAAGCAAACCGGGGAGCTGTTTTTT.

In the case of this clone: The limits of the CDR3 on the DNA are not certain, so only TCRdb's listed CDR3 is given. The rearrangement joins TRBV10-3 to TRBJ2-1; the D call TRBD2 from the table was never checked on the DNA. The CDR3 spans 17 amino acids, including both terminal residues. The germline CDR1 and CDR2 sequences are ENHRY and SYGVKD. This chain's CDR3 is CAISQRGTTSGQNEQFF.

This chain links TRBV19 with TRBJ2-6; D unresolved. Germline assignment: CDR1 LNHDA and CDR2 SQIVND (reference sequence). The CDR3 spans 17 residues. Deletions cut 3 bases from V and 0 bases from J, with 12 bases between. The CDR3 is CASSMRGVSSGANVLTF. CDR3 sequence (DNA): TGTGCCAGTAGTATGAGAGGCGTAAGCTCTGGGGCCAACGTCCTGACTTTC.

A remark on this clone: One end of the junction fails to match germline, which may point to a read error. This rearrangement joins TRBV9 to TRBJ2-3, with TRBD2 matching 10 bases. The CDR3 sequence is 16 residues long. Germline V CDR1 and CDR2: SGDLS, YYNGEE. CDR3 in amino acids: CASSDKRGGATNTQYF. The CDR3 DNA sequence: TGTGCCAGCAGCGACAAGCGGGGGGGCGCCACAAATACGCAGTATTTT.

The V and J genes are TRBV24-1 and TRBJ1-5; D perhaps matches TRBD1 (6 bases). Germline V gene data show CDR1 as KGHDR and CDR2 as SFDVKD. The V end lost 4 bases, the J end lost 11 bases, and 11 bases lay between the germline ends. There are 12 residues in the CDR3. This CDR3 reads CATSDSRQAQHF. CDR3 coding DNA: TGTGCCACCAGTGACTCCAGACAGGCCCAGCATTTT.

The V call is TRBV7-9, the J call TRBJ1-4; D ambiguous. Germline values: CDR1 SEHNR, CDR2 FQNEAQ (reference sequence). V was clipped by 1 base and J by 10 bases, with 7 bases between them. The CDR3 is 12 amino acids. The CDR3 sequence: CASSLVSGKLFF. The CDR3 region has the DNA TGTGCCAGCAGCTTAGTGAGTGGAAAACTGTTTTTT.

The rearrangement uses TRBV4-3 and TRBJ1-1, with 9 bases identical to TRBD1. The CDR3 extends over 13 amino acids. V dropped 3 bases and J dropped 8; count of bases not matched to a gene: 4. CDR1 LGHNA and CDR2 YSLEER come from the germline V gene. The CDR3 reads CASSHLGTGEAFF. DNA for the CDR3: TGCGCCAGCAGCCATCTTGGGACAGGGGAAGCTTTCTTT.

The J gene is TRBJ2-7, the V gene TRBV7-2; no firm D call. Deletions cut 3 bases from V and 1 base from J, with 13 bases between. The germline gives CDR1 SGHTA, CDR2 FQGNSA. CDR3 length equals 15 residues. CDR3 sequence reads: CASSFPALPSYEQYF. In nucleotides, the CDR3 is TGTGCCAGCAGCTTTCCGGCCTTACCATCCTACGAGCAGTACTTC.

The chain combines TRBV7-6 with TRBJ2-5, with TRBD2 matching 15 bases. This CDR3 contains 16 residues. Germline V gives CDR1 SGHVS, CDR2 FNYEAQ. V lost 3 bases, J lost 4 bases, and 3 bases stayed unmatched. The CDR3 region is CASSLGLAGGRETQYF. The CDR3 DNA reads TGTGCCAGCAGCTTGGGACTAGCGGGGGGTAGAGAGACCCAGTACTTC.

This clone was detected a few times. The chain has TRBV4-3 and TRBJ2-1; 11 bases line up with TRBD1. The CDR3 contains 16 residues. Germline CDR1 LGHNA, CDR2 YSLEER. With V trimmed by 0 bases and J by 4 bases, 2 bases remained unmatched. The CDR3 spells CASSQDGTGGYNEQFF. CDR3 nucleotide sequence: TGCGCCAGCAGCCAAGACGGGACAGGGGGATACAATGAGCAGTTCTTC.

In nucleotides, the CDR3 is TGTGCCACCAGTGAGGCCGACGGGCCCCAGCATTTT. As protein: CATSEADGPQHF. The genes are TRBV24-1 and TRBJ1-5; D unresolved. Germline CDR1 and CDR2: KGHDR and SFDVKD. V was clipped by 4 bases and J by 9 bases, with 9 bases between them. The CDR3 extends over 12 amino acids.

The chain recombines TRBV4-2 with TRBJ2-2, with D hard to call. The CDR3 length is 16 residues. V dropped 1 base and J dropped 1 base, with 10 bases sitting between them. CDR1 LGHNA and CDR2 YNFKEQ come from the germline V gene. The CDR3 DNA sequence: TGTGCCAGCAGCCAAGCCCAGCGACGGAACACCGGGGAGCTGTTTTTT. Its protein is CASSQAQRRNTGELFF.

The chain recombines TRBV28 with TRBJ2-5; possible D gene TRBD2, 6 bases. CDR1 MDHEN and CDR2 SYDVKM come from the germline V gene. Trimming took off 1 base at V and 2 bases at J, with 11 bases between the two ends. This CDR3 spans 15 amino acids. The CDR3 is CASSLYGRGQETQYF. CDR3 DNA: TGTGCCAGCAGTTTATACGGGAGAGGGCAAGAGACCCAGTACTTC.

The chain employs TRBV29-1 and TRBJ1-5; D is perhaps TRBD1 (5 bases). CDR3 length: 12 amino acids. V lost 4 bases and J 4 bases, leaving 8 bases between the germline ends. Germline values: CDR1 SQVTM, CDR2 ANQGSEA. The CDR3 spells CSVGGGNQPQHF. The CDR3 nucleotides read TGCAGCGTTGGGGGGGGGAATCAGCCCCAGCATTTT.